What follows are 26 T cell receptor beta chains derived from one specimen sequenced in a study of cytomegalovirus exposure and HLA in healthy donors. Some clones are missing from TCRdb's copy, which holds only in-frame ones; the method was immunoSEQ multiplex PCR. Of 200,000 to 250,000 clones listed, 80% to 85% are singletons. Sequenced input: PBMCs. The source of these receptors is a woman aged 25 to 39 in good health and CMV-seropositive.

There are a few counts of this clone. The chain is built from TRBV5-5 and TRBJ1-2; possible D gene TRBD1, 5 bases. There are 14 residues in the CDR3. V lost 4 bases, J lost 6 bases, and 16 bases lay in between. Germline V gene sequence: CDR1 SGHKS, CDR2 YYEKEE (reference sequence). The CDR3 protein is CASSPDSVLDGYTF. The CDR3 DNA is TGTGCCAGCAGCCCCGACAGTGTTCTCGATGGCTACACCTTC.

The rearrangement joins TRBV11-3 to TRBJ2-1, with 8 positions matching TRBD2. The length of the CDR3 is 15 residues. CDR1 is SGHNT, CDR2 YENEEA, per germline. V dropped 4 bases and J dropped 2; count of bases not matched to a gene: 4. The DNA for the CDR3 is TGTGCCAGCAGCTACGTAGCGGGACCCTACAATGAGCAGTTCTTC. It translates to CASSYVAGPYNEQFF.

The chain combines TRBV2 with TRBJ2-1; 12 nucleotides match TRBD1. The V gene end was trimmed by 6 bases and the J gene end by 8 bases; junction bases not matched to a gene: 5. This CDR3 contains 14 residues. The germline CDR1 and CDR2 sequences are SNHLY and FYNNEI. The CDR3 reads CASSGTGGGYEQFF. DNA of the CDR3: TGTGCCAGCAGCGGGACAGGGGGCGGCTATGAGCAGTTCTTC.

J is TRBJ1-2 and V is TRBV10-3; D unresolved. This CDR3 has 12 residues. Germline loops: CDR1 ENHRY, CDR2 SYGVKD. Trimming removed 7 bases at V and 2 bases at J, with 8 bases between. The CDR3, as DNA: TGTGCCATCACCGGCCTGAACTATGGCTACACCTTC. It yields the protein CAITGLNYGYTF.

The CDR3 DNA follows: TGTGCCAGTAGTATAACGGCTAGCGGGGCCTACGAGCAGTACTTC. As protein: CASSITASGAYEQYF. The chain joins TRBV19 to TRBJ2-7; 9 bases align to TRBD2. The CDR3 has 15 residues. J lost 2 bases, V lost 2 bases, and 4 bases had no gene match. The germline CDR1 and CDR2 sequences are LNHDA and SQIVND (reference sequence).

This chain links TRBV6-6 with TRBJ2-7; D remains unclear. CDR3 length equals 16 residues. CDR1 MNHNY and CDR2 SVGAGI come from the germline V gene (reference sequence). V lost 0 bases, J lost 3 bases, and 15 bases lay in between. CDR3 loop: CASSYSFSGMIYEQYF. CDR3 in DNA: TGTGCCAGCAGTTACTCGTTTTCTGGGATGATCTACGAGCAGTACTTC.

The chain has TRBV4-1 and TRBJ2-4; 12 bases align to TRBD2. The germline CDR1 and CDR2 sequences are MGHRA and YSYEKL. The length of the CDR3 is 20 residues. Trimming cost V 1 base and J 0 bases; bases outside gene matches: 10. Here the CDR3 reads CASSQGSSGRAEIAKNIQYF. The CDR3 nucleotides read TGCGCCAGCAGCCAAGGCTCTAGCGGGAGGGCCGAAATAGCCAAAAACATTCAGTACTTC.

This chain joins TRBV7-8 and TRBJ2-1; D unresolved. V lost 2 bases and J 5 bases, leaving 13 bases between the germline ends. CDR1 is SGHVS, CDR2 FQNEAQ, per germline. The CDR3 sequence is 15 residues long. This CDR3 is CASSLPLWANNEQFF. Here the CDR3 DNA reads TGTGCCAGCAGCTTACCACTCTGGGCAAACAATGAGCAGTTCTTC.

CDR3 DNA: TGTGCCAGCAGCTGGGGGACTAGCGGGATGAGGACAGATACGCAGTATTTT. This gives the protein CASSWGTSGMRTDTQYF. The J gene is TRBJ2-3, the V gene TRBV13; 13 nucleotides line up with TRBD2. From germline, CDR1 is PRHDT and CDR2 FYEKMQ (reference sequence). V was clipped by 4 bases and J by 3 bases; unmatched bases: 7. The CDR3 has 17 residues.

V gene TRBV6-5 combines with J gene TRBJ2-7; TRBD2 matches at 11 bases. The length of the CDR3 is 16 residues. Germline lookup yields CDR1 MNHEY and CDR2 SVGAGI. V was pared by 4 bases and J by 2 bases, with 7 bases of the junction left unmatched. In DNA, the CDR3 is TGTGCCAGCAGTTCGCCATCTAGCGGGAGGCCCTACGAGCAGTACTTC. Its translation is CASSSPSSGRPYEQYF.

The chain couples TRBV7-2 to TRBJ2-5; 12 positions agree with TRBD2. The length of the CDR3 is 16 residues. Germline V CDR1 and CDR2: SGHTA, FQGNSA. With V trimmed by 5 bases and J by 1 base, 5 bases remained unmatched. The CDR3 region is CASSRLAGGSQETQYF. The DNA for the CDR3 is TGTGCCAGCAGCCGTCTAGCGGGAGGGTCCCAAGAGACCCAGTACTTC. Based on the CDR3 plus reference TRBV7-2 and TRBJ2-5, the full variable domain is GAGVSQSPSNKVTEKGKDVELRCDPISGHTALYWYRQSLGQGLEFLIYFQGNSAPDKSGLPSDRFSAERTGGSVSTLTIQRTQQEDSAVYLCASSRLAGGSQETQYFGPGTRLLVL.

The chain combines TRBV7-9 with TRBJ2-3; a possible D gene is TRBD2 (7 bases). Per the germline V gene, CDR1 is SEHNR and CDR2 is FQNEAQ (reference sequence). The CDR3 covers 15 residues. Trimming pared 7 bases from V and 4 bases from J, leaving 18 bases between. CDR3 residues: CASIKRGGGSDTQYF. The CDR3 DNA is TGTGCCAGCATCAAAAGGGGGGGAGGATCAGATACGCAGTATTTT.

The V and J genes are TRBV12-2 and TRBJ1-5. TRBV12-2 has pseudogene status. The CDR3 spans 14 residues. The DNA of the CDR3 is TGTGCAAGAAAGGATGAGTACAGCAATCAGCCCCAGCATTTT. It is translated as CARKDEYSNQPQHF.

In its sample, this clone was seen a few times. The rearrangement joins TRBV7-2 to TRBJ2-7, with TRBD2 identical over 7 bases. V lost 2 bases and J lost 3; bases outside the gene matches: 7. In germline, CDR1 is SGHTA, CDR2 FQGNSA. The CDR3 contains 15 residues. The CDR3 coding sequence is TGTGCCAGCAGCTTAAAGACGGGCGGGGGCTACGAGCAGTACTTC. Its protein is CASSLKTGGGYEQYF.

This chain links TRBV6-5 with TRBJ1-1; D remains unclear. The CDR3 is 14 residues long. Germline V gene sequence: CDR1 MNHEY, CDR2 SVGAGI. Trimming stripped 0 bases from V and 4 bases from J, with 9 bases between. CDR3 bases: TGTGCCAGCAGTTACTCTGAGGAAGGCACTGAAGCTTTCTTT. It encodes CASSYSEEGTEAFF.

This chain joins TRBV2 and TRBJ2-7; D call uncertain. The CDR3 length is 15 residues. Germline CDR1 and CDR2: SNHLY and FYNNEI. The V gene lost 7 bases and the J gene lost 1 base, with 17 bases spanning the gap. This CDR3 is CASKGNRDRSYEQYF. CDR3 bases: TGTGCCAGCAAGGGCAATAGGGATAGGTCCTACGAGCAGTACTTC.

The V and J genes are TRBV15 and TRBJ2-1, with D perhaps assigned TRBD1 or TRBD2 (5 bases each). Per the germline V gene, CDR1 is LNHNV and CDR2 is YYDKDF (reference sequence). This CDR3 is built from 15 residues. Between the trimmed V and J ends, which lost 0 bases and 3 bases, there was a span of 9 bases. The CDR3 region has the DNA TGTGCCACCAGCAGAGATAGGGACGTCTACAATGAGCAGTTCTTC. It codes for CATSRDRDVYNEQFF.

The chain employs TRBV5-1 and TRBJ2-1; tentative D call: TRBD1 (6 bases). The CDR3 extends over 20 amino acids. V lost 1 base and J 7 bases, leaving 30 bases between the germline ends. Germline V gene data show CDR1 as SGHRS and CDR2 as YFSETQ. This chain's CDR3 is CASSLPDPVLQGPPWNEQFF. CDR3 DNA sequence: TGCGCCAGCAGCTTGCCCGACCCAGTTTTACAGGGCCCTCCGTGGAATGAGCAGTTCTTC.

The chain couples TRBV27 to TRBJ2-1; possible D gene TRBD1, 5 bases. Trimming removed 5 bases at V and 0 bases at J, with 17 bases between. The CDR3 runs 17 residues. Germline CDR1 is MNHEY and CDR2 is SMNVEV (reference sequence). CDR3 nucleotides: TGTGCCAGCAGTCCTACAGGTACCCGCTTCTCCTACAATGAGCAGTTCTTC. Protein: CASSPTGTRFSYNEQFF.

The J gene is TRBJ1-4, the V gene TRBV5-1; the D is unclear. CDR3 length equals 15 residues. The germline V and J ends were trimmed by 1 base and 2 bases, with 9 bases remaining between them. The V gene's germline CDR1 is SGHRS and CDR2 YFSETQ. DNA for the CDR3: TGCGCCAGCAGCTTGAACGGCGGGACTAATGAAAAACTGTTTTTT. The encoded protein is CASSLNGGTNEKLFF.

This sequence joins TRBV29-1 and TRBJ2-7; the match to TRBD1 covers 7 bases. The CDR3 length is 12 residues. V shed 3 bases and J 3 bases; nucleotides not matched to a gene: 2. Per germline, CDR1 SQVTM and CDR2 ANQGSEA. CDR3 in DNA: TGCAGCGTTGAGACAGGGAACTACGAGCAGTACTTC. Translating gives CSVETGNYEQYF.

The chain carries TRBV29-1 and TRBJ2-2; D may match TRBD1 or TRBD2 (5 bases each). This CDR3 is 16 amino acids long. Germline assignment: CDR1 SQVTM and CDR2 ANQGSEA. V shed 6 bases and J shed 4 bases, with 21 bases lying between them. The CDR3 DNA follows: TGCAGCGTCCGGGGCCGGGACCCAGGAGGCACCGGGGAGCTGTTTTTT. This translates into CSVRGRDPGGTGELFF.

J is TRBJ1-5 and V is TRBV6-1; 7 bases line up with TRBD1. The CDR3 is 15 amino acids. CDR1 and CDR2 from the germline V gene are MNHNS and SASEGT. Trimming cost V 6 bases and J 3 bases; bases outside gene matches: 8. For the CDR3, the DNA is TGTGCCAGCAGCCCAGGGGGAGAGCTCAATCAGCCCCAGCATTTT. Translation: CASSPGGELNQPQHF.

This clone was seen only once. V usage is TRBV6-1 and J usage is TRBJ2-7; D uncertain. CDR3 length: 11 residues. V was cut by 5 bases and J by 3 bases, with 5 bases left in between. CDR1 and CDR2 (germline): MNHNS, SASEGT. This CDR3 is CASSRNYEQYF. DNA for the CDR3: TGTGCCAGCAGTCGGAACTACGAGCAGTACTTC.

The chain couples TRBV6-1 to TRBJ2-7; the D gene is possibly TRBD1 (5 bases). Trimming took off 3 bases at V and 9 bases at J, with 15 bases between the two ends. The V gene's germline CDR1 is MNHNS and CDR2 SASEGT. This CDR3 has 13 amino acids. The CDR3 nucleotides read TGTGCCAGCAGTGACCCTCCCACAGGTCCGCAGTACTTC. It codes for CASSDPPTGPQYF.

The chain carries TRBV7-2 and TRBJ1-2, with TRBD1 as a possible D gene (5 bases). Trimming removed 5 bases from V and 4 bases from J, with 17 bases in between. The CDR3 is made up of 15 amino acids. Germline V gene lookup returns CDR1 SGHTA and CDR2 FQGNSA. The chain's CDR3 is CASSPPAVRGYGYTF. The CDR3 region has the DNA TGTGCCAGCAGCCCCCCAGCAGTGAGGGGCTATGGCTACACCTTC.